This is a list of T cell receptor beta chains from one sample in a study of blood T cells in healthy people across ages. TCRdb called the 5' RACE reads again in MiXCR, with one record for every CDR3 protein. The sample lists around 990,000 distinct CDR3 sequences, 25% occurring once. These data also formed part of another study, on T cells of mothers and their children.

Sequenced input: blood. All receptors derive from a girl aged 2 to 9 in good health. Each CDR3 is given with its conserved first and last residue. D genes are given only for firm matches. Clone size is shown for a subset of rows, as once, few, many or a class of expanded clone.

v_call	clone_size	j_call	d_call	cdr3_aa	cdr3_nt
TRBV18	NA	TRBJ1-1	NA	CARSPLSHSGGGTEAFF	TGTGCCCGCTCACCACTGAGCCATAGTGGGGGGGGCACTGAAGCTTTCTTT
TRBV7-9	NA	TRBJ1-2	NA	CASSWSGTDQNYGYTF	TGTGCCAGCAGCTGGTCCGGGACTGACCAAAACTATGGCTACACCTTC
TRBV7-9	NA	TRBJ2-2	NA	CASSLGGPSNTGELFF	TGTGCCAGCAGCTTAGGAGGACCGTCGAACACCGGGGAGCTGTTTTTT
TRBV2	once	TRBJ2-7	TRBD1	CASSPQGTGEQYF	TGTGCCAGCAGTCCACAGGGGACGGGGGAGCAGTACTTC
TRBV29-1	few	TRBJ2-3	NA	CSVVGLNTDTQYF	TGCAGCGTTGTGGGACTCAACACAGATACGCAGTATTTT
TRBV6-5	many	TRBJ1-1	NA	CASSYLRPGDTEAFF	TGTGCCAGCAGTTACTTGCGTCCCGGGGACACTGAAGCTTTCTTT
TRBV7-2	many	TRBJ1-2	TRBD1	CASSRTGNYGYTF	TGTGCCAGCAGCCGGACAGGGAACTATGGCTACACCTTC
TRBV28	few	TRBJ2-7	NA	CASSQPGAGGYEQYF	TGTGCCAGCAGTCAGCCGGGGGCAGGGGGCTACGAGCAGTACTTC
TRBV29-1	NA	TRBJ1-2	NA	CSVDPTGNFYGYTF	TGCAGCGTTGATCCTACAGGGAACTTTTATGGCTACACCTTC
TRBV4-1	NA	TRBJ2-1	NA	CASSTYNNEQFF	TGCGCCAGCTCCACCTACAACAATGAGCAGTTCTTC
TRBV19	NA	TRBJ2-1	NA	CASSEFQYEQFF	TGTGCCAGTAGTGAGTTCCAGTATGAGCAGTTCTTC
TRBV5-1	few	TRBJ2-7	NA	CASSGEGDGSYEQYF	TGCGCCAGCAGCGGGGAGGGGGACGGATCCTACGAGCAGTACTTC
TRBV20-1	NA	TRBJ2-1	TRBD2	CSAQAAGLAGVEQCF	TGCAGTGCCCAAGCGGCGGGACTAGCGGGAGTTGAGCAGTGCTTC
TRBV27	NA	TRBJ2-7	NA	CASSYEHAGYEQYF	TGTGCCAGCAGTTATGAACACGCGGGGTACGAGCAGTACTTC
TRBV7-8	few	TRBJ2-5	NA	CASYSPGQETQYF	TGTGCCAGCTATAGCCCCGGACAAGAGACCCAGTACTTC
TRBV9	few	TRBJ1-2	NA	CASSVESEGYGYTF	TGTGCCAGCAGCGTAGAGTCTGAGGGCTATGGCTACACCTTC
TRBV7-2	NA	TRBJ1-5	NA	CASSPKVVKIGVINQPQHF	TGTGCCAGCAGCCCCAAAGTCGTAAAAATTGGTGTAATTAATCAGCCCCAGCATTTT
TRBV7-9	few	TRBJ2-5	NA	CASSSWEAQYF	TGTGCCAGCAGCTCATGGGAGGCCCAGTACTTC
TRBV12-3/TRBV12-4	NA	TRBJ2-1	TRBD2	CASSLRRGLAGGNEQFF	TGTGCCAGCAGTTTGAGAAGAGGGCTAGCGGGGGGAAATGAGCAGTTCTTC
TRBV3-1	many	TRBJ2-2	TRBD2	CASSLEVLGLAGDAGELFF	TGTGCCAGCAGCCTGGAGGTCTTGGGACTAGCGGGTGATGCAGGGGAGCTGTTTTTT
TRBV20-1	NA	TRBJ2-3	NA	CSASPIYTDTQYF	TGCAGTGCTAGCCCCATATACACAGATACGCAGTATTTT
TRBV7-9	NA	TRBJ1-3	NA	CASSDNPSKGNADSGNTIYF	TGTGCCAGCAGCGATAACCCGAGCAAGGGGAACGCAGACTCTGGAAACACCATATATTTT
TRBV20-1	NA	TRBJ2-1	TRBD1	CSLTGRIYNEQFF	TGCAGCTTGACAGGGAGAATATACAATGAGCAGTTCTTC
TRBV7-8	NA	TRBJ2-7	NA	CASSLTFSVELSGNEQYF	TGTGCCAGCAGCTTAACCTTCAGTGTAGAACTCTCAGGGAACGAGCAGTACTTC
TRBV29-1	few	TRBJ1-4	TRBD1	CSVSDRVGEKLFF	TGCAGCGTAAGCGACAGGGTGGGCGAAAAACTGTTTTTT
TRBV6-1	few	TRBJ2-1	NA	CASSFRWGLLDEQFF	TGTGCCAGCAGTTTCAGATGGGGGTTGTTGGATGAGCAGTTCTTC
TRBV11-2	few	TRBJ2-5	TRBD2	CASSPFSGLAEETQYF	TGTGCCAGCAGCCCATTTTCGGGACTAGCAGAAGAGACCCAGTACTTC
TRBV12-5	NA	TRBJ1-4	TRBD1	CASGFQRQGVLNEKLFF	TGTGCTAGTGGTTTCCAACGACAGGGTGTCCTTAATGAAAAACTGTTTTTT
TRBV27	NA	TRBJ2-1	TRBD1	CASSFGTGGEGEQFF	TGTGCCAGCAGTTTTGGGACAGGGGGCGAAGGTGAGCAGTTCTTC